Included here is one T cell receptor (beta chain) sequence, with context. Trimming at V came to 0 bases and at J to 15 bases, leaving 13 bases not matched to a gene. The CDR3 loop spans 16 amino acids. Germline V gene data show CDR1 as MGHRA and CDR2 as YSYEKL. PCR involved 60 Vbeta and 13 Jbeta primers. Produced via immunoSEQ multiplex PCR; TCRdb's table is partial and in-frame only. Here the sample spans under 300,000 clones, about nine tenths being singletons. The sample originates from a study of cytomegalovirus exposure and HLA in healthy donors. The sample was PBMCs. This chain connects TRBV4-1 to TRBJ2-1; 11 nucleotides agree with TRBD2. The sequence derives from a girl aged 2-10 years in good health and CMV-seronegative. DNA of the CDR3: TGCGCCAGCAGCCAAGATCTGGTGGGACTAGCGGTACCGCGGTTCTTC. Translated, it gives CASSQDLVGLAVPRFF.